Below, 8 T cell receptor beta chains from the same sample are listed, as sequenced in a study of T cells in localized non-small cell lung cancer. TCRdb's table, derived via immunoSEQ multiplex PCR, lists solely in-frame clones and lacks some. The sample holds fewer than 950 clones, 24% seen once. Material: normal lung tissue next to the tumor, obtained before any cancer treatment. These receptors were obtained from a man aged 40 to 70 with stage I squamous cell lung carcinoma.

The CDR3 region is CASRPTTDTQYF. In DNA form, the CDR3 reads TGTGCCAGCAGACCGACCACAGATACGCAGTATTTT. J is TRBJ2-3 and V is TRBV6-8, with D hard to call. Between the trimmed V and J ends, which lost 6 bases and 2 bases, there was a span of 6 bases. Germline CDR1 and CDR2: MNHGY and SAAAGT. The CDR3 totals 12 residues.

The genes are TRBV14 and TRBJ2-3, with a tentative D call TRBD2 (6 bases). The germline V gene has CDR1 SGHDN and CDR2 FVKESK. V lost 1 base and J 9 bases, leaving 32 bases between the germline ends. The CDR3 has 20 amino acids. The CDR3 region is CASSQVLLAPPSRGGGTQYF. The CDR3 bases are TGTGCCAGCAGCCAAGTACTCCTAGCCCCACCTTCACGGGGTGGGGGGACGCAGTATTTT.

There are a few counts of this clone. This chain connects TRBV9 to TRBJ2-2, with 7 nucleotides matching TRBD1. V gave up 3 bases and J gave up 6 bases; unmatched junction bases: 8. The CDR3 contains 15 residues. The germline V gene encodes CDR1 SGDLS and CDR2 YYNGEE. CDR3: CASSAGTVAPGELFF. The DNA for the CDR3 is TGTGCCAGCAGCGCGGGGACAGTTGCACCCGGGGAGCTGTTTTTT.

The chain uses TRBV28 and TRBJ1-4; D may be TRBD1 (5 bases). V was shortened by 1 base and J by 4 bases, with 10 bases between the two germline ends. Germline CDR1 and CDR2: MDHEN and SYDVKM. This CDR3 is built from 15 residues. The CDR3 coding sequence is TGTGCCAGCAGTTTATTAGGGACGGATAATGAAAAACTGTTTTTT. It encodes CASSLLGTDNEKLFF. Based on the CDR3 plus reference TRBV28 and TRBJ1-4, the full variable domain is DVKVTQSSRYLVKRTGEKVFLECVQDMDHENMFWYRQDPGLGLRLIYFSYDVKMKEKGDIPEGYSVSREKKERFSLILESASTNQTSMYLCASSLLGTDNEKLFFGSGTQLSVL.

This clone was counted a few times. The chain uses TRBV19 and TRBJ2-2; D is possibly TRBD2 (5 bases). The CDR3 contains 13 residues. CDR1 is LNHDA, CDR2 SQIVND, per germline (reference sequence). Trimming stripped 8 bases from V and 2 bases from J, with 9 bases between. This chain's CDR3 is CASADSNTGELFF. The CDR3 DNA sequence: TGTGCCAGTGCGGACTCCAACACCGGGGAGCTGTTTTTT. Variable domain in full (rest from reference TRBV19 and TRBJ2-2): DGGITQSPKYLFRKEGQNVTLSCEQNLNHDAMYWYRQDPGQGLRLIYYSQIVNDFQKGDIAEGYSVSREKKESFPLTVTSAQKNPTAFYLCASADSNTGELFFGEGSRLTVL.

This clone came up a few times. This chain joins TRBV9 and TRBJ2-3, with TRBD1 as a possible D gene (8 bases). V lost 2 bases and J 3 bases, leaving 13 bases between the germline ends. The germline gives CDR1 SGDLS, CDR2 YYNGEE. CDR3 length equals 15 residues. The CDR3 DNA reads TGTGCCAGCAGCGTCGAACAGGGGGGGACAGATACGCAGTATTTT. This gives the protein CASSVEQGGTDTQYF.

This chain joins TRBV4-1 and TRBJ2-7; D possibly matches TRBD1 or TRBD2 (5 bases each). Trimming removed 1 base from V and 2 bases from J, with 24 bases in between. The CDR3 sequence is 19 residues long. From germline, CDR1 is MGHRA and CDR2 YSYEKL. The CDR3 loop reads CASSQGLRGGGSKAYEQYF. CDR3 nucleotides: TGCGCCAGCAGCCAAGGGCTAAGGGGCGGCGGGTCCAAAGCCTACGAGCAGTACTTC.

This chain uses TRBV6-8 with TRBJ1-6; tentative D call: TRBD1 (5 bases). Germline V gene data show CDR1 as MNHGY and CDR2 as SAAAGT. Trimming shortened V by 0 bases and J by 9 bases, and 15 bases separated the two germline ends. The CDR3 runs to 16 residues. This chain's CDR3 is CASSYSPRTGGSPLHF. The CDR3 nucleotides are TGTGCCAGCAGTTACTCTCCCAGAACTGGGGGTTCACCCCTCCACTTT.